These 13 T cell receptor beta chains share one sample of origin, sequenced in a study of shared clonotypes between healthy human individuals. Only in-frame clones appear in the TCRdb table, and some are missing; sequencing was by immunoSEQ multiplex PCR. The sample contains 2 million to 2.5 million clones, around 95% of which appear only once. Specimen: naive CD4+ T cells sorted from blood. Subset noted: CD45RA+ positively selected. The receptors originated from a man aged 18 to 29 in good health.

This chain joins TRBV2 and TRBJ2-7, with D unclear. Deletions cut 6 bases from V and 1 base from J, with 13 bases between. Germline CDR1 is SNHLY and CDR2 is FYNNEI. The CDR3 totals 14 residues. CDR3 DNA: TGTGCCAGCAGCACATCCCCCCATTCCTACGAGCAGTACTTC. Translation: CASSTSPHSYEQYF.

This rearrangement joins TRBV19 to TRBJ1-2; the D gene is possibly TRBD1 (5 bases). Per germline, CDR1 LNHDA and CDR2 SQIVND (reference sequence). This CDR3 region has 13 residues. Deletions cut 5 bases from V and 8 bases from J, with 15 bases between. The DNA of the CDR3 is TGTGCCAGTAGTTATCCGGGGACCCACGGCTACACCTTC. It codes for CASSYPGTHGYTF.

This clone was seen a single time. This chain joins TRBV5-1 and TRBJ2-7; D call uncertain. Germline-derived CDR1 and CDR2 are SGHRS and YFSETQ. The CDR3 totals 16 residues. The V gene lost 0 bases and the J gene lost 5 bases, with 18 bases spanning the gap. The CDR3 loop is CASSLAPRPDRDEQYF. In nucleotides, the CDR3 is TGCGCCAGCAGCTTGGCCCCCCGGCCGGATCGGGACGAGCAGTACTTC.

The chain is built from TRBV12-5 and TRBJ1-2, with D perhaps TRBD1 (5 bases). The CDR3 has 14 residues. The V end lost 6 bases, the J end lost 2 bases, and 13 bases lay between the germline ends. In germline, CDR1 is LGHNT, CDR2 FRNRAP. CDR3 in DNA: TGTGCTAGTGGACCCACGGGGACGAACTATGGCTACACCTTC. Its protein is CASGPTGTNYGYTF.

This clone was recorded once. The chain couples TRBV6-5 to TRBJ2-5, with a possible D match to TRBD1 (5 bases). Germline loops: CDR1 MNHEY, CDR2 SVGAGI. The CDR3 runs 15 residues. V lost 2 bases and J lost 2, with 12 bases in between. The CDR3 is CASSYQGVRQETQYF. The CDR3 DNA reads as TGTGCCAGCAGTTACCAGGGTGTAAGGCAAGAGACCCAGTACTTC.

This clone is a singleton in its sample. This chain links TRBV11-2 with TRBJ2-2; D may be TRBD1 or TRBD2 (5 bases each). This CDR3 is built from 16 residues. V lost 1 base to trimming and J lost 8 bases, with 17 bases between them. Germline V gene lookup returns CDR1 SGHAT and CDR2 FQNNGV. The CDR3, as DNA: TGTGCCAGCAGCTTAGCCCCCCCCGGGGCTGGTGGGGAGCTGTTTTTT. It specifies CASSLAPPGAGGELFF.

CDR3 amino acids: CASSLTGENGYTF. CDR3 DNA: TGTGCCAGCAGCTTAACAGGGGAGAATGGCTACACCTTC. V and J are TRBV5-4 and TRBJ1-2, with TRBD1 matching 7 bases. This CDR3 contains 13 residues. Germline V lookup: CDR1 SGHNT, CDR2 YYREEE (reference sequence). Trimming removed 2 bases from V and 6 bases from J; junction bases left unmatched: 4.

CDR3 in amino acids: CASGTMKNTEAFF. CDR3 coding DNA: TGTGCCAGCGGTACTATGAAGAACACTGAAGCTTTCTTT. The rearrangement links TRBV2 to TRBJ1-1; no clear D gene. V lost 8 bases and J lost 1, with 11 bases in between. There are 13 residues in the CDR3. Germline loops: CDR1 SNHLY, CDR2 FYNNEI. The complete variable domain, with remaining parts taken from reference TRBV2 and TRBJ1-1, reads EPEVTQTPSHQVTQMGQEVILRCVPISNHLYFYWYRQILGQKVEFLVSFYNNEISEKSEIFDDQFSVERPDGSNFTLKIRSTKLEDSAMYFCASGTMKNTEAFFGQGTRLTVV.

The J gene is TRBJ1-5, the V gene TRBV10-3; D perhaps matches TRBD1 (5 bases). Germline-derived CDR1 and CDR2 are ENHRY and SYGVKD. The CDR3 totals 13 residues. Deletions cut 10 bases from V and 0 bases from J, with 10 bases between. This CDR3 reads CATRDHSNQPQHF. In nucleotides, the CDR3 is TGTGCCACCAGGGACCATAGCAATCAGCCCCAGCATTTT.

The chain recombines TRBV19 with TRBJ1-5; 7 nucleotides agree with TRBD1. In germline, CDR1 is LNHDA, CDR2 SQIVND (reference sequence). Unmatched junction bases numbered 24, after V lost 7 bases and J lost 3 bases. This CDR3 comprises 20 residues. The CDR3: CASKPLTPTGVKSPNQPQHF. The CDR3 nucleotides are TGTGCCAGTAAACCTTTAACCCCCACAGGGGTAAAATCCCCCAATCAGCCCCAGCATTTT. The variable domain in full, with the rest retrieved from reference TRBV19 and TRBJ1-5, is DGGITQSPKYLFRKEGQNVTLSCEQNLNHDAMYWYRQDPGQGLRLIYYSQIVNDFQKGDIAEGYSVSREKKESFPLTVTSAQKNPTAFYLCASKPLTPTGVKSPNQPQHFGDGTRLSIL.

The rearrangement uses TRBV6-5 and TRBJ2-7, with D perhaps matching TRBD1 or TRBD2 (5 bases each). V lost 10 bases and J lost 6, with 16 bases in between. The V gene's germline CDR1 is MNHEY and CDR2 SVGAGI. The CDR3 runs to 12 residues. The DNA of the CDR3 is TGTGCCACCTCGAGGGGCGAGGGCGAGCAGTACTTC. Protein product: CATSRGEGEQYF.

V usage is TRBV7-2 and J usage is TRBJ2-7; perhaps TRBD2 as D (5 bases). The CDR3 is made up of 14 amino acids. With 5 bases removed from V and 0 bases from J, the gap between germline ends came to 11 bases. Germline values: CDR1 SGHTA, CDR2 FQGNSA. The CDR3 loop reads CASSLSVSSYEQYF. The DNA for the CDR3 is TGTGCCAGCAGCCTTAGCGTCAGCTCCTACGAGCAGTACTTC. The variable domain in full, completed from reference TRBV7-2 and TRBJ2-7, reads GAGVSQSPSNKVTEKGKDVELRCDPISGHTALYWYRQSLGQGLEFLIYFQGNSAPDKSGLPSDRFSAERTGGSVSTLTIQRTQQEDSAVYLCASSLSVSSYEQYFGPGTRLTVT.

The rearrangement uses TRBV9 and TRBJ2-1; the D gene is possibly TRBD2 (5 bases). CDR1 and CDR2 (germline): SGDLS, YYNGEE. V was shortened by 2 bases and J by 0 bases, with 15 bases between the two germline ends. This CDR3 has 17 residues. The CDR3 protein is CASSVSSGNPSYNEQFF. CDR3 nucleotide sequence: TGTGCCAGCAGCGTCTCGTCGGGGAACCCCTCCTACAATGAGCAGTTCTTC.